Each of the 7 T cell receptor beta chains below was sequenced from the same sample in a study of shared clonotypes between healthy human individuals. Sequencing used immunoSEQ multiplex PCR; TCRdb keeps in-frame clones, though not all of them. The profile shows 950,000 to 1,300,000 clones, under 80% of them singletons. Sequencing input: memory CD4+ T cells sorted from blood. Subset in this sample: CD45RA-negative fraction. The receptors were gathered from a man younger than 35 in good health.

The gene calls are TRBV5-3 and TRBJ1-5; D not certain. TRBV5-3 belongs to the ORF category, with a function that is uncertain. The CDR3 spans 14 residues. Trimming stripped 6 bases from V and 0 bases from J, with 10 bases between. The CDR3 loop is CARTGRSSNQPQHF. The CDR3 DNA is TGTGCCAGAACTGGACGGAGTAGCAATCAGCCCCAGCATTTT.

The chain is built from TRBV19 and TRBJ1-6, with 7 bases identical to TRBD1. This CDR3 spans 14 amino acids. The V gene's germline CDR1 is LNHDA and CDR2 SQIVND (reference sequence). V was pared by 5 bases and J by 7 bases, with 5 bases of the junction left unmatched. The chain's CDR3 is CASSPTGYNSPLHF. The CDR3 region has the DNA TGTGCCAGTAGTCCGACAGGGTACAATTCACCCCTCCACTTT.

This clone has just one count. The chain recombines TRBV5-8 with TRBJ1-5; D ambiguous. The CDR3 has 16 residues. Between the trimmed V and J ends, which lost 0 bases and 0 bases, there was a span of 10 bases. Germline-derived CDR1 and CDR2 are SGHTS and YDEGEE. DNA for the CDR3: TGTGCCAGCAGCTTGGTTTTGGGGAATAGCAATCAGCCCCAGCATTTT. The encoded protein is CASSLVLGNSNQPQHF.

This clone was found a few times. The V gene is TRBV11-2, the J gene TRBJ1-5; no firm D call. The germline V gene has CDR1 SGHAT and CDR2 FQNNGV. Between the trimmed V and J ends, which lost 1 base and 0 bases, there was a span of 10 bases. The CDR3 is made up of 16 amino acids. The DNA for the CDR3 is TGTGCCAGCAGCTTAGTTTACAGCAATAGCAATCAGCCCCAGCATTTT. Translating gives CASSLVYSNSNQPQHF.

Of note for this clone: This sample also contains other DNA sequences that code for the same CDR3. The chain uses TRBV4-1 and TRBJ2-1, with 13 bases aligning to TRBD2. Trimming cost V 2 bases and J 6 bases; bases outside gene matches: 4. CDR3 size: 16 residues. The germline gives CDR1 MGHRA, CDR2 YSYEKL. CDR3 sequence reads: CASSQPTSGRANEQFF. The CDR3 DNA reads as TGCGCCAGCAGCCAACCAACTAGCGGGAGGGCCAATGAGCAGTTCTTC.

The genes are TRBV19 and TRBJ2-5, with TRBD2 identical over 10 bases. This CDR3 has 14 amino acids. After removal of 6 bases from V and 4 bases from J, the junction contained 5 bases not matched to a gene. In germline, CDR1 is LNHDA, CDR2 SQIVND (reference sequence). CDR3 bases: TGTGCCAGTAGCCTAGGACTAGCGGCAGAGACCCAGTACTTC. It is translated as CASSLGLAAETQYF.

The rearrangement uses TRBV5-4 and TRBJ2-7; no clear D gene. V was shortened by 6 bases and J by 5 bases, with 12 bases between the two germline ends. The CDR3 consists of 12 residues. The germline CDR1 and CDR2 sequences are SGHNT and YYREEE (reference sequence). CDR3 coding DNA: TGTGCCAGCACCTCGGAAAGGGACGAGCAGTACTTC. As protein: CASTSERDEQYF.